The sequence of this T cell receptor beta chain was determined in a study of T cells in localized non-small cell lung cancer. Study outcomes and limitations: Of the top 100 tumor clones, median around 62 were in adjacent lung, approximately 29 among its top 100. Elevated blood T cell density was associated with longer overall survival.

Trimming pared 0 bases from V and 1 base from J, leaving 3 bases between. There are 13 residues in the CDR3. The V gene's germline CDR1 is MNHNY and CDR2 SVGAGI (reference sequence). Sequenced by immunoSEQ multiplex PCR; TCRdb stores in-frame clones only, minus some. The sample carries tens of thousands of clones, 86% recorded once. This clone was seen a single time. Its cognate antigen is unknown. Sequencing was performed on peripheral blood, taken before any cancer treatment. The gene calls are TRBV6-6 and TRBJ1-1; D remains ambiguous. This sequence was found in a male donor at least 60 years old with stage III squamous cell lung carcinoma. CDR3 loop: CASSYSANTEAFF. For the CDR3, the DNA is TGTGCCAGCAGTTACTCGGCGAACACTGAAGCTTTCTTT.